The sequence of this T cell receptor (beta chain) was determined in a study of identical twins. Findings and limits, study-wide: Beta clonotypes that were abundant in cord blood contained fewer insertions, a pattern absent from memory repertoires. For out-of-frame beta sequences, excess twin sharing was weaker.

Comment on this clonotype: Its specificity is not known.

This CDR3 has 13 amino acids. The V gene's germline CDR1 is LGHDT and CDR2 YNNKEL (reference sequence). V lost 6 bases to trimming and J lost 3 bases; unmatched junction nucleotides: 2. Unique molecular identifiers were in the cDNA, with template-switch universal primer binding. TCRdb re-called the 5' RACE reads with MiXCR, one entry per CDR3 protein. The sample records 400,000 to 600,000 distinct CDR3 sequences, approximately 20% being singletons. This same sample was also taken into another study, of yellow fever vaccine responses in identical twins. That source notes: Reportedly, the T cell response mounted by twins to vaccine seemed partly convergent, partly personalized.

This TCR derives from a woman between 18 and 29 years old in good health. Sequenced sample: CD4+ T cells sorted from blood. V usage is TRBV3-1 and J usage is TRBJ2-5, with 9 positions matching TRBD1. In DNA form, the CDR3 reads TGTGCCAGCAGTGGGACAGGGAAAGAGACCCAGTACTTC. Its protein product is CASSGTGKETQYF.